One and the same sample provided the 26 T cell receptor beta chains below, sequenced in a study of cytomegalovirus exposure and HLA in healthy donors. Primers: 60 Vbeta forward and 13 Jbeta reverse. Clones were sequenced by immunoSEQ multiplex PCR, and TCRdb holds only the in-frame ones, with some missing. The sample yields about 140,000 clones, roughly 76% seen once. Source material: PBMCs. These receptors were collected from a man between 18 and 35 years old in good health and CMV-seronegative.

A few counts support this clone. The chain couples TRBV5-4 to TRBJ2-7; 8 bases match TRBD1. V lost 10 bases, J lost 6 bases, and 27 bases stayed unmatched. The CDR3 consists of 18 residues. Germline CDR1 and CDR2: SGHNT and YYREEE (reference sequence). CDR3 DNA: TGTGCCGCTATAAGGAGGGGGACAGGTGGGGAGTTAGAGGGCGAGCAGTACTTC. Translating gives CAAIRRGTGGELEGEQYF.

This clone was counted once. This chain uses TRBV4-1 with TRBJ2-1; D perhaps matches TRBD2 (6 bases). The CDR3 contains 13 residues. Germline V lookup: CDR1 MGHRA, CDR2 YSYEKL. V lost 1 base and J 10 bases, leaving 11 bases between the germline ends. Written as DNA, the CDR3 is TGCGCCAGCAGCCAAGTTGTCGGGGGAGAGCAGTTCTTC. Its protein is CASSQVVGGEQFF.

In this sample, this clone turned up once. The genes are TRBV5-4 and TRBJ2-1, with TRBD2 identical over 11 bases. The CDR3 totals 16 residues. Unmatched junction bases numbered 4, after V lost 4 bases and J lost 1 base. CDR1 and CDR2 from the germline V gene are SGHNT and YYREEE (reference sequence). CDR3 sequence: CASSGSGRGSYNEQFF. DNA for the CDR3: TGTGCCAGCAGCGGTAGCGGGAGGGGTTCCTACAATGAGCAGTTCTTC.

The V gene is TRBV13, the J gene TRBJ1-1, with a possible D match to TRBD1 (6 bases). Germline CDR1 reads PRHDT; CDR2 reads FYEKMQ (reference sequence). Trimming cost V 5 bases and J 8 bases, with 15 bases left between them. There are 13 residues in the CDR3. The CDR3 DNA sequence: TGTGCCAGCAGCCCCTCCTTGACAGGCGAAGCTTTCTTT. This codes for CASSPSLTGEAFF.

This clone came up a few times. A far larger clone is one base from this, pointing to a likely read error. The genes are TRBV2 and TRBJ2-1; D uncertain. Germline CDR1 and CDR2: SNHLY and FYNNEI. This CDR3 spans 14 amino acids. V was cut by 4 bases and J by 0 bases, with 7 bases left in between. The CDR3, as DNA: TGTGCCAGCAGTGGAGATAGCTCCTACAATGAGCAGTTCTTC. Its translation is CASSGDSSYNEQFF.

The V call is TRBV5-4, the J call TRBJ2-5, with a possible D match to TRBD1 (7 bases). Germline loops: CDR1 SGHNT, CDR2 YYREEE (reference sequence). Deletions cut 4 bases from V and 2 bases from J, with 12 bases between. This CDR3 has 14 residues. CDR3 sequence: CASSPGGQQETQYF. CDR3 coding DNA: TGTGCCAGCAGCCCCGGGGGACAGCAAGAGACCCAGTACTTC.

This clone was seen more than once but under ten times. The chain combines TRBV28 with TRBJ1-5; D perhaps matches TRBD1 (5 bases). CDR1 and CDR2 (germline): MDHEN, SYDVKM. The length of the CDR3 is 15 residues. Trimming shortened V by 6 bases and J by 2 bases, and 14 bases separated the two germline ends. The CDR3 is CASSRVATGNQPQHF. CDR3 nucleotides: TGTGCCAGCAGCAGGGTCGCGACGGGCAATCAGCCCCAGCATTTT. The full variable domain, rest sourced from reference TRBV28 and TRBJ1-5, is DVKVTQSSRYLVKRTGEKVFLECVQDMDHENMFWYRQDPGLGLRLIYFSYDVKMKEKGDIPEGYSVSREKKERFSLILESASTNQTSMYLCASSRVATGNQPQHFGDGTRLSIL.

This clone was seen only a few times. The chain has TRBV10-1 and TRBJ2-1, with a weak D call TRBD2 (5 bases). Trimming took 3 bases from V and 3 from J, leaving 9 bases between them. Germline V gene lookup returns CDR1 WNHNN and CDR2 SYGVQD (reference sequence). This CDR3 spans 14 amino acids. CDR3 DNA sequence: TGCGCCAGCAGTGATCCTGGACTCTACAATGAGCAGTTCTTC. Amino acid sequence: CASSDPGLYNEQFF.

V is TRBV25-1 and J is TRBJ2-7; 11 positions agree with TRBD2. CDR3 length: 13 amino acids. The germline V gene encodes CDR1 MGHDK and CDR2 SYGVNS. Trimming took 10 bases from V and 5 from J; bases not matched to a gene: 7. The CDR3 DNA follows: TGTGCCACTACGCTAGCGGGAGGACACGAGCAGTACTTC. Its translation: CATTLAGGHEQYF.

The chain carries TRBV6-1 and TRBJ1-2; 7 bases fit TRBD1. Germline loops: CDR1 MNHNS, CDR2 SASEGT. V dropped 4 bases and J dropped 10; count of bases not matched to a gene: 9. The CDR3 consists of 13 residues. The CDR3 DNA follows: TGTGCCAGCAGTGTCCAGGGGGGTGAGGACTACACCTTC. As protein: CASSVQGGEDYTF.

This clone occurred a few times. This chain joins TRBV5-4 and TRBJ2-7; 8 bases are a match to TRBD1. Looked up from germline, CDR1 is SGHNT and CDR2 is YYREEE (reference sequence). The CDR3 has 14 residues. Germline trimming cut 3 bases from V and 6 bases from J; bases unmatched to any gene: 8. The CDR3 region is CASSYGQGGSEQYF. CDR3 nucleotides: TGTGCCAGCAGCTACGGACAGGGCGGTAGCGAGCAGTACTTC.

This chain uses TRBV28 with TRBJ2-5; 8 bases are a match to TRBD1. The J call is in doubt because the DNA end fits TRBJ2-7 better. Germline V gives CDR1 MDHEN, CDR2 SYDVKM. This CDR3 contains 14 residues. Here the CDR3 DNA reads TGTGCCAGCAACCCCCGGACAGGGAACTACGAGCAGTACTTC. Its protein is CASNPRTGNYEQYF.

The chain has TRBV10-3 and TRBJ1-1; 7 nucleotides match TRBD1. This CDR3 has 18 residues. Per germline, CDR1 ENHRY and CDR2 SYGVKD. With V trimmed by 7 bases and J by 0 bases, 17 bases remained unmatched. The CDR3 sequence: CAITTEGQRGSMNTEAFF. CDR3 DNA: TGTGCCATCACCACAGAGGGACAGAGAGGGAGCATGAACACTGAAGCTTTCTTT.

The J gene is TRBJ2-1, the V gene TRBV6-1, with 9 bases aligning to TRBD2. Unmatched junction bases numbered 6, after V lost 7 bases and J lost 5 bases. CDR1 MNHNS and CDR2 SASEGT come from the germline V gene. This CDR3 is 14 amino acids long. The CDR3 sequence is CASNLAGPDNEQFF. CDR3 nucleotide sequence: TGTGCCAGCAATCTAGCGGGGCCCGACAATGAGCAGTTCTTC.

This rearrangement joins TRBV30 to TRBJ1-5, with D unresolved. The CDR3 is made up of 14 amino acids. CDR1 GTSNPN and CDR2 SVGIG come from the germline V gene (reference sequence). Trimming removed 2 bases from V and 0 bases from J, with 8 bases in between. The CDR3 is CAWSPDYSNQPQHF. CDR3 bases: TGTGCCTGGAGTCCAGACTATAGCAATCAGCCCCAGCATTTT.

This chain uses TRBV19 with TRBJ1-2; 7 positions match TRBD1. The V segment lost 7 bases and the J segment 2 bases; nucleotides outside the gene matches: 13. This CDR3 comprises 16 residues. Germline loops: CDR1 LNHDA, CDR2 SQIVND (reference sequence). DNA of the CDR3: TGTGCCAGTATCCTGTCTTCAGGGGGATCCAACTATGGCTACACCTTC. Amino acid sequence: CASILSSGGSNYGYTF. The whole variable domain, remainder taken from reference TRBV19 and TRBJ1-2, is DGGITQSPKYLFRKEGQNVTLSCEQNLNHDAMYWYRQDPGQGLRLIYYSQIVNDFQKGDIAEGYSVSREKKESFPLTVTSAQKNPTAFYLCASILSSGGSNYGYTFGSGTRLTVV.

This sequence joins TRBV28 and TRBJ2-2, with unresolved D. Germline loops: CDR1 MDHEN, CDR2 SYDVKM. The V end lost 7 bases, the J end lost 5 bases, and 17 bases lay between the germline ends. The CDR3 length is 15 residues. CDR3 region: CASTSRGLLTGELFF. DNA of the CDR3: TGTGCCAGCACCAGCCGCGGTCTTCTAACCGGGGAGCTGTTTTTT.

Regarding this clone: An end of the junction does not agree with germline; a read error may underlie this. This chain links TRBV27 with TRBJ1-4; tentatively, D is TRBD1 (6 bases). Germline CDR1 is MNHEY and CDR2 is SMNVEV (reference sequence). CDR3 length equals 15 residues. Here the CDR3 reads CASSFVGTTYEKLFF. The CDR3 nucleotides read TGTGCCAGCAGTTTTGTAGGGACAACTTATGAAAAACTGTTTTTT.

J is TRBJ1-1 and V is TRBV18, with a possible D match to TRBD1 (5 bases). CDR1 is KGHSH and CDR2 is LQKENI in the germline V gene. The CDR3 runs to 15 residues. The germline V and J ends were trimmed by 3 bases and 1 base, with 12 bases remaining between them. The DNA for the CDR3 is TGTGCCAGCTCACCGCGACAGAACCAGAACACTGAAGCTTTCTTT. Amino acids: CASSPRQNQNTEAFF.

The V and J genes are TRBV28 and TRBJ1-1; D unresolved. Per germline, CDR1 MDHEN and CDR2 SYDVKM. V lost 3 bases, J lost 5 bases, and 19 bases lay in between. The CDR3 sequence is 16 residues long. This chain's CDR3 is CASSFPLMDGLTEAFF. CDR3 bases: TGTGCCAGCAGTTTCCCTCTCATGGACGGACTTACTGAAGCTTTCTTT.

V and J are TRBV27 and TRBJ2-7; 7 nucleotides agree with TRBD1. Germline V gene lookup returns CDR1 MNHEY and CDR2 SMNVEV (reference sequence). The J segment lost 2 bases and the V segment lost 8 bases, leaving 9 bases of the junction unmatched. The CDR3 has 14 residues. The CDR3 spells CASYPTGNPYEQYF. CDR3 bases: TGTGCCAGCTACCCGACAGGGAATCCCTACGAGCAGTACTTC.

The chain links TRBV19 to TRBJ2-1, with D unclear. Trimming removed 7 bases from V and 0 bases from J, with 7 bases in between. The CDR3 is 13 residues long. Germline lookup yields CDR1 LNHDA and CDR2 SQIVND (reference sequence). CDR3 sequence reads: CASNFGSYNEQFF. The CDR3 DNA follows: TGTGCCAGTAACTTCGGCTCCTACAATGAGCAGTTCTTC.

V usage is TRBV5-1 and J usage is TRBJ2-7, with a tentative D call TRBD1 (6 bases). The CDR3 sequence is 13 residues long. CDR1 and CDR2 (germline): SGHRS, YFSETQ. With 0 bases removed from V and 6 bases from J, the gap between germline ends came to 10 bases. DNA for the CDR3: TGCGCCAGCAGCTTGGCAGGGGTGGGCGAGCAGTACTTC. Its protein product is CASSLAGVGEQYF.

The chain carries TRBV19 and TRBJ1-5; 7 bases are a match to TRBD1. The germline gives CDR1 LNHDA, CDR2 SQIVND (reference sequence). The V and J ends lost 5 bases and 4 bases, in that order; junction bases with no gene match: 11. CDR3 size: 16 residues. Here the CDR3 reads CASSSQGTLLNQPQHF. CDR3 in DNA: TGTGCCAGTAGTTCACAGGGGACCTTACTAAATCAGCCCCAGCATTTT.

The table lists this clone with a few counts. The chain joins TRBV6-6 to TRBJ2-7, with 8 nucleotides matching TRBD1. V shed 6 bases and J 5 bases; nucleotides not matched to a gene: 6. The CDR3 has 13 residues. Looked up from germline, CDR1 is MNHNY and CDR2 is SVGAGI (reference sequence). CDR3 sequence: CASREQGVDEQYF. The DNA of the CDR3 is TGTGCCAGCAGAGAACAGGGGGTGGACGAGCAGTACTTC.

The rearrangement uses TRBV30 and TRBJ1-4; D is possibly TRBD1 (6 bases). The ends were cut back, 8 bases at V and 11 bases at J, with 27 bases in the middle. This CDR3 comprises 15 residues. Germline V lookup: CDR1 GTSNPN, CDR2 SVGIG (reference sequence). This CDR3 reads CAIVSRDNYSEKLFF. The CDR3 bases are TGTGCCATAGTTAGCCGGGACAATTATTCGGAGAAACTGTTTTTT.